This T cell receptor (beta chain) was sequenced for a study of blood T cells in healthy people across ages. Study-level findings and limits: Unsorted PBMCs prevented conclusive naive versus antigen-experienced comparison.

For the second PCR, which ran for about 7 to 11 cycles, a sample-barcoded 5' primer and a J-beta primer mix were used. Each sample provided no less than 2.5 million CDR3-containing paired-end reads. TCRdb processed the 5' RACE reads anew with MiXCR; each CDR3 protein has one entry. Among 800,000 to 1,000,000 distinct CDR3 sequences listed, 40% to 60% were seen once. This clonotype was recorded at least ten times. Its antigen is still unknown. Trimming left V 4 bases short and J 2 bases short, with 8 bases between. Germline loops: CDR1 ENHRY, CDR2 SYGVKD. CDR3 length equals 13 residues. The V call is TRBV10-3, the J call TRBJ2-5, with a weak D call TRBD2 (5 bases). This TCR was recovered from a man younger than 40 in good health. The material sequenced was blood. In DNA, the CDR3 is TGTGCCATCAGTGGGACTGAACAAGAGACCCAGTACTTC. Residues: CAISGTEQETQYF.